The rows below give T cell receptor beta chains drawn from one sample of a study of blood T cell repertoires in COVID-19. Some clones are missing from TCRdb's copy, which holds only in-frame ones; the method was immunoSEQ multiplex PCR. The table shows hundreds of thousands of clones, with 80% to 90% occurring only once. Sequenced material: peripheral blood. All receptors derive from a man between 35 and 55 years old with acute or convalescent COVID-19. The CDR3 runs from the conserved cysteine through the conserved F or W. The D gene is left open where the match is weak. Expanded clones get a size class; other rows say once, few or many, or leave the size out.

>NA|TRBJ2-7|NA|TRBV27
TGTGCCAGCAGTTTAGCACTAGATAGCTACGAGCAGTACTTC
CASSLALDSYEQYF
>TRBD2|TRBJ2-5|once|TRBV5-1
TGCGCCAGCAGCTTTAGCGGGACTGGGGGGGAGACCCAGTACTTC
CASSFSGTGGETQYF
>TRBD2|TRBJ2-2|once|TRBV18
TGTGCCAGCTCATTGCGGGAGTACACCGGGGAGCTGTTTTTT
CASSLREYTGELFF
>TRBD1|TRBJ1-6|once|TRBV19
TGTGCCAGTAGTATCCGGGACAGCACAAATTCACCCCTCCACTTT
CASSIRDSTNSPLHF
>NA|TRBJ1-3|NA|TRBV18
TGTGCCAGCTCACCCGGACAGTCTACTGGAAACACCATATATTTT
CASSPGQSTGNTIYF
>NA|TRBJ1-1|NA|TRBV3-1/TRBV3-2
TGTGCCAGCAACCCACAGGGTCCGGGAACTGAAGCTTTCTTT
CASNPQGPGTEAFF
>TRBD1|TRBJ2-5|once|TRBV7-9
TGTGCCAGCAGCTTAGTTGGCTCCCGGGACAGGGGGCCTGTCGAGACCCAGTACTTC
CASSLVGSRDRGPVETQYF
>NA|TRBJ2-5|NA|TRBV3-1/TRBV3-2
TGTGCCAGCAGAGACCGAGCGGGCCAAGAGACCCAGTACTTC
CASRDRAGQETQYF
>NA|TRBJ1-1|NA|TRBV4-3
TGCGCCAGCAGCCTCGGACACGGAAACACTGAAGCTTTCTTT
CASSLGHGNTEAFF
>NA|TRBJ2-1|NA|TRBV27
TGTGCCAGCACCAATCCTAGCGCCCAACCGCCACACAATGAGCAGTTCTTC
CASTNPSAQPPHNEQFF
>NA|TRBJ1-5|NA|TRBV19
TGTGCCAGTAGTATTGCGTCGGATCAGCCCCAGCATTTT
CASSIASDQPQHF
>NA|TRBJ1-2|NA|TRBV19
TGTGCCAGTAGTAAAGGGGAAGCGTATGGCTACACCTTC
CASSKGEAYGYTF
>TRBD1|TRBJ2-5|NA|TRBV28
TGTGCCAGCAGTTTACAGGGGGCTAGTGAGACCCAGTACTTC
CASSLQGASETQYF
>TRBD1|TRBJ2-5|NA|TRBV7-9
TGTGCCAGCAGCTCTACGGGACAGCTCGTCCAAGAGACCCAGTACTTC
CASSSTGQLVQETQYF
>NA|TRBJ1-2|NA|TRBV29-1
TGCAGCGTTGATGGGACGGGGGGGAACTATGGCTACACCTTC
CSVDGTGGNYGYTF
>NA|TRBJ2-1|few|TRBV24-1
TGTGCCACCAGTGCCGACTCCCCGTCGCCCAATGAGCAGTTCTTC
CATSADSPSPNEQFF
>NA|TRBJ2-3|NA|TRBV5-1
TGCGCCAGCAGCTTGGAGCCGAAGGAGGGCACAGATACGCAGTATTTT
CASSLEPKEGTDTQYF
>NA|TRBJ2-1|NA|TRBV6-5
TGTGCCAGCAGGGGACTGGATGAGCAGTTCTTC
CASRGLDEQFF
>TRBD2|TRBJ2-1|NA|TRBV7-3
TGTGCCAGCAGCCCCGGGACTATTCGCGAGCAGTTCTTC
CASSPGTIREQFF
>TRBD1|TRBJ1-5|NA|TRBV18
TGTGCCAGCTCACCGGGGACAGGGAATCAGCCCCAGCATTTT
CASSPGTGNQPQHF
>TRBD1|TRBJ1-1|NA|TRBV18
TGTGCCAGCTCACCACGGGAGGGGACAGGGATGAACACTGAAGCTTTCTTT
CASSPREGTGMNTEAFF
>TRBD1|TRBJ2-7|few|TRBV6-6
TGTGCCAGCAGGCGATCCTCCGGGACAGCCTCCTACGAGCAGTACTTC
CASRRSSGTASYEQYF
>TRBD1|TRBJ2-2|NA|TRBV29-1
TGCAGCGTTAGGACAGGGGGCAACACCGGGGAGCTGTTTTTT
CSVRTGGNTGELFF
>NA|TRBJ1-1|NA|TRBV7-9
TGTGCCAGCAGCTTAGCCCGGGGAATGAACACTGAAGCTTTCTTT
CASSLARGMNTEAFF
>TRBD2|TRBJ2-3|NA|TRBV28
TGTGCCAGCAGTTTTCTTGAGGGAGGGCATGAGACAGATACGCAGTATTTT
CASSFLEGGHETDTQYF
>NA|TRBJ2-5|NA|TRBV6-5
TGTGCCAGCATCAGGGGGGCAGGCCAAGAGACCCAGTACTTC
CASIRGAGQETQYF
>NA|TRBJ1-4|NA|TRBV7-8
TGTGCCAGCAGCTTTTTGAGTGCAACTAATGAAAAACTGTTTTTT
CASSFLSATNEKLFF
>TRBD1|TRBJ1-5|once|TRBV2
TGTGCCAGCAGTGGGACCGCCGACAGGGAGAATCAGCCCCAGCATTTT
CASSGTADRENQPQHF
>NA|TRBJ1-5|NA|TRBV7-6
TGTGCCAGCAGCTCCCGTACAGGGTACAATCAGCCCCAGCATTTT
CASSSRTGYNQPQHF
>NA|TRBJ1-1|NA|TRBV5-1
TGCGCCAGCAGCTACCAGGGGCAGGGGAACACTGAAGCTTTCTTT
CASSYQGQGNTEAFF
>NA|TRBJ2-7|NA|TRBV9
TGTGCCAGCAGCGTAGCTGGGACGGACAGCTCCTACGAGCAGTACTTC
CASSVAGTDSSYEQYF
>TRBD1|TRBJ1-3|once|TRBV20-1
TGCAGTGCTAGTACAGGGGTCTCTGGAAACACCATATATTTT
CSASTGVSGNTIYF
>TRBD1|TRBJ1-5|NA|TRBV5-1
TGCGCCAGCAGCTTAGGTACAGGGGGAGGGCAGCCCCAGCATTTT
CASSLGTGGGQPQHF
>NA|TRBJ1-6|NA|TRBV5-6
TGTGCCAGCAGCCTGTATAATTCACCCCTCCACTTT
CASSLYNSPLHF
>NA|TRBJ2-3|NA|TRBV7-9
TGTGCCAGCAGCTTAGCGTCATTGAGGCAAGCAGATACGCAGTATTTT
CASSLASLRQADTQYF